The 30 T cell receptor beta chains below were found in one sample sequenced in a study of healthy donors' naive CD4 and CD8 T cells. Each TCR library used around 0.5 ug of total RNA and a linear amplification protocol. TCRdb independently ran MiXCR on the reads; one entry per CDR3 protein. The sample includes around 180,000 distinct CDR3 sequences, 65% to 75% of them seen just once. Sequenced sample: naive CD4+ and CD8+ T cells sorted from blood, pooled from several donors. These receptors were obtained from a pool of human donors in good health; the sample pools cells from several healthy donors.

The sample holds a few counts of this clonotype. The chain has TRBV6-5 and TRBJ2-3; 12 bases map to TRBD2. Germline V gene lookup returns CDR1 MNHEY and CDR2 SVGAGI. The V and J ends lost 2 bases and 1 base, in that order; junction bases with no gene match: 7. This CDR3 is 18 amino acids long. CDR3: CASSYTGTSGFRTDTQYF. The CDR3 bases are TGTGCCAGCAGTTACACCGGGACTAGCGGGTTCCGCACAGATACGCAGTATTTT.

The chain recombines TRBV6-5 with TRBJ1-1; 7 nucleotides align to TRBD1. After removal of 2 bases from V and 2 bases from J, the junction contained 5 bases not matched to a gene. The CDR3 is 15 amino acids. The germline gives CDR1 MNHEY, CDR2 SVGAGI. The CDR3 sequence is CASSYRDRVNTEAFF. CDR3 DNA sequence: TGTGCCAGCAGTTACCGGGACAGAGTTAACACTGAAGCTTTCTTT.

In this sample, this clonotype turned up a few times. The rearrangement joins TRBV6-5 to TRBJ2-3; TRBD2 agrees at 8 bases. This CDR3 has 16 residues. The germline V gene encodes CDR1 MNHEY and CDR2 SVGAGI. With V trimmed by 1 base and J by 3 bases, 6 bases remained unmatched. The CDR3: CASSYFAGGGTDTQYF. CDR3 nucleotides: TGTGCCAGCAGTTACTTTGCGGGAGGCGGTACAGATACGCAGTATTTT.

The genes are TRBV29-1 and TRBJ2-1; D is undetermined. CDR3 length: 15 amino acids. The germline CDR1 and CDR2 sequences are SQVTM and ANQGSEA. Trimming took 3 bases from V and 3 from J, leaving 15 bases between them. The CDR3 DNA reads TGCAGCGTTGAGCACCAGCTATCGATCTACAATGAGCAGTTCTTC. Its protein is CSVEHQLSIYNEQFF.

A few counts support this clonotype. V gene TRBV15 combines with J gene TRBJ2-5; 11 nucleotides match TRBD1. The germline V gene encodes CDR1 LNHNV and CDR2 YYDKDF (reference sequence). This CDR3 has 18 amino acids. Losses at the gene ends were 1 base for V and 4 bases for J; bases not matched to a gene: 11. CDR3 amino acids: CATSRGPGQGAHRETQYF. In DNA, the CDR3 is TGTGCCACCAGCAGAGGTCCAGGACAGGGGGCGCATAGAGAGACCCAGTACTTC. Using reference TRBV15 and TRBJ2-5 for the parts outside the CDR3, the full variable domain is DAMVIQNPRYQVTQFGKPVTLSCSQTLNHNVMYWYQQKSSQAPKLLFHYYDKDFNNEADTPDNFQSRRPNTSFCFLDIRSPGLGDTAMYLCATSRGPGQGAHRETQYFGPGTRLLVL.

V gene TRBV5-6 combines with J gene TRBJ2-5; 14 nucleotides agree with TRBD2. The V gene end was trimmed by 4 bases and the J gene end by 3 bases; junction bases not matched to a gene: 8. CDR3 size: 17 residues. Germline CDR1 and CDR2: SGHDT and YYEEEE. This CDR3 reads CASSTRTGLAGEETQYF. CDR3 bases: TGTGCCAGCAGCACTCGGACGGGACTAGCGGGGGAAGAGACCCAGTACTTC.

This chain connects TRBV29-1 to TRBJ2-1; tentatively, D is TRBD2 (5 bases). This CDR3 region has 11 residues. With 0 bases removed from V and 9 bases from J, the gap between germline ends came to 6 bases. Looked up from germline, CDR1 is SQVTM and CDR2 is ANQGSEA. CDR3 nucleotides: TGCAGCGTTGAAGAGGAGGTTGAGCAGTTCTTC. The encoded protein is CSVEEEVEQFF.

This clonotype was observed a handful of times. V usage is TRBV29-1 and J usage is TRBJ2-7; unclear D gene. Germline assignment: CDR1 SQVTM and CDR2 ANQGSEA. This CDR3 is 14 amino acids long. V was trimmed by 3 bases and J by 3 bases, leaving 15 bases between them. CDR3 residues: CSVDLPGPFYEQYF. The CDR3 nucleotides read TGCAGCGTTGATTTGCCAGGCCCGTTCTACGAGCAGTACTTC.

In its sample, this clonotype was seen a few times. The CDR3: CASSLTGTGDGYTF. The CDR3 bases are TGTGCCAGCAGTTTAACCGGGACAGGGGATGGCTACACCTTC. This chain joins TRBV27 and TRBJ1-2; TRBD1 matches 10 bases. After removal of 2 bases from V and 6 bases from J, the junction contained 3 bases not matched to a gene. Germline values: CDR1 MNHEY, CDR2 SMNVEV (reference sequence). The CDR3 has 14 amino acids.

The chain couples TRBV19 to TRBJ1-1; D is uncertain. The germline CDR1 and CDR2 sequences are LNHDA and SQIVND (reference sequence). V dropped 7 bases and J dropped 1 base, with 10 bases sitting between them. The CDR3 is made up of 13 amino acids. CDR3 nucleotide sequence: TGTGCCAGTACGCACGGATCGAACACTGAAGCTTTCTTT. This encodes CASTHGSNTEAFF.

This clonotype was detected only a few times. The chain is built from TRBV5-5 and TRBJ2-5; the D gene is possibly TRBD1 (6 bases). This CDR3 region has 13 residues. Trimming shortened V by 1 base and J by 5 bases, and 9 bases separated the two germline ends. Germline V gene data show CDR1 as SGHKS and CDR2 as YYEKEE (reference sequence). CDR3 amino acids: CASSLTGSETQYF. In DNA form, the CDR3 reads TGTGCCAGCAGCTTGACAGGGTCGGAGACCCAGTACTTC.

The rearrangement joins TRBV5-6 to TRBJ2-7; D unresolved. Germline CDR1 reads SGHDT; CDR2 reads YYEEEE. The CDR3 loop spans 12 amino acids. Trimming took off 4 bases at V and 2 bases at J, with 7 bases between the two ends. CDR3 bases: TGTGCCAGCAGCATATGGCCCTACGAGCAGTACTTC. Residues: CASSIWPYEQYF.

V usage is TRBV6-5 and J usage is TRBJ2-4, with D tentatively TRBD2 (6 bases). Trimming removed 3 bases at V and 10 bases at J, with 7 bases between. The V gene's germline CDR1 is MNHEY and CDR2 SVGAGI. The CDR3 extends over 11 amino acids. The CDR3 spells CASSYGGIQYF. CDR3 DNA sequence: TGTGCCAGCAGTTATGGAGGGATTCAGTACTTC.

The chain uses TRBV19 and TRBJ2-7, with no clear D. Trimming shortened V by 1 base and J by 0 bases, and 10 bases separated the two germline ends. The CDR3 has 15 residues. The germline V gene encodes CDR1 LNHDA and CDR2 SQIVND (reference sequence). The CDR3 coding sequence is TGTGCCAGTAGTATAGGGAGAGTGAGCTCCTACGAGCAGTACTTC. It yields the protein CASSIGRVSSYEQYF.

This clonotype was detected a few times. The chain has TRBV29-1 and TRBJ1-1, with no clear D. Germline V gene sequence: CDR1 SQVTM, CDR2 ANQGSEA. This CDR3 has 13 residues. The ends were cut back, 4 bases at V and 3 bases at J, with 12 bases in the middle. The DNA for the CDR3 is TGCAGCGTTGGACGGGATTCGGACACTGAAGCTTTCTTT. This gives the protein CSVGRDSDTEAFF.

The chain is built from TRBV6-5 and TRBJ2-3, with D perhaps being TRBD1 or TRBD2 (5 bases each). Trimming took 0 bases from V and 5 from J, leaving 18 bases between them. The CDR3 consists of 17 residues. Germline CDR1 MNHEY, CDR2 SVGAGI. The CDR3 DNA reads as TGTGCCAGCAGTTACTCTTCCGGGGCCTCCGCCGGAGATACGCAGTATTTT. The encoded protein is CASSYSSGASAGDTQYF.

The V call is TRBV27, the J call TRBJ2-2; D is unresolved. V lost 4 bases, J lost 7 bases, and 7 bases lay in between. Germline V lookup: CDR1 MNHEY, CDR2 SMNVEV (reference sequence). The CDR3 runs to 12 residues. The chain's CDR3 is CASSSVGGELFF. CDR3 sequence (DNA): TGTGCCAGCAGTTCGGTGGGCGGGGAGCTGTTTTTT.

The chain couples TRBV19 to TRBJ1-2; tentative D call: TRBD1 (6 bases). Trimming took 11 bases from V and 4 from J, leaving 17 bases between them. Germline V gene lookup returns CDR1 LNHDA and CDR2 SQIVND (reference sequence). The CDR3 is 13 amino acids. The CDR3 region is CAASTGPVYGYTF. CDR3 DNA: TGTGCCGCGTCAACAGGGCCTGTCTATGGCTACACCTTC.

V usage is TRBV19 and J usage is TRBJ2-3, with 8 bases identical to TRBD2. The V segment lost 1 base and the J segment 0 bases; nucleotides outside the gene matches: 0. This CDR3 comprises 15 residues. Per the germline V gene, CDR1 is LNHDA and CDR2 is SQIVND (reference sequence). CDR3: CASSIAGGSTDTQYF. CDR3 bases: TGTGCCAGTAGTATAGCGGGAGGGAGCACAGATACGCAGTATTTT.

The chain is built from TRBV24-1 and TRBJ2-1; 7 bases map to TRBD1. The V segment lost 4 bases and the J segment 9 bases; nucleotides outside the gene matches: 5. The CDR3 is made up of 13 amino acids. Germline V lookup: CDR1 KGHDR, CDR2 SFDVKD. The CDR3 DNA reads TGTGCCACCAGTGAAAACCGGGACAGTGAGCAGTTCTTC. Translation gives CATSENRDSEQFF.

The V gene is TRBV27, the J gene TRBJ2-7; D is uncertain. This CDR3 contains 13 residues. V lost 0 bases to trimming and J lost 3 bases, with 6 bases between them. In germline, CDR1 is MNHEY, CDR2 SMNVEV (reference sequence). CDR3 sequence (DNA): TGTGCCAGCAGTTTATCCCAGAACTACGAGCAGTACTTC. It yields the protein CASSLSQNYEQYF.

The chain couples TRBV11-2 to TRBJ2-3, with TRBD2 as a possible D gene (5 bases). The germline gives CDR1 SGHAT, CDR2 FQNNGV. This CDR3 region has 13 residues. Trimming shortened V by 3 bases and J by 6 bases, and 10 bases separated the two germline ends. CDR3 nucleotide sequence: TGTGCCAGCAGCTTCGGGGATGGGGATACGCAGTATTTT. Protein sequence: CASSFGDGDTQYF. The full variable domain, rest sourced from reference TRBV11-2 and TRBJ2-3, is EAGVAQSPRYKIIEKRQSVAFWCNPISGHATLYWYQQILGQGPKLLIQFQNNGVVDDSQLPKDRFSAERLKGVDSTLKIQPAKLEDSAVYLCASSFGDGDTQYFGPGTRLTVL.

The V and J genes are TRBV19 and TRBJ2-7, with D maybe TRBD2 (5 bases). The V end was cut by 3 bases, the J end by 2 bases, with 8 bases between. Germline V CDR1 and CDR2: LNHDA, SQIVND (reference sequence). The CDR3 sequence is 13 residues long. The CDR3 DNA follows: TGTGCCAGTAGTATGTACGGGACCTACGAGCAGTACTTC. Translating it yields CASSMYGTYEQYF.

The V call is TRBV6-4, the J call TRBJ2-1; TRBD2 aligns across 12 bases. Germline values: CDR1 MRHNA, CDR2 SNTAGT. Germline trimming cut 4 bases from V and 7 bases from J; bases unmatched to any gene: 8. The CDR3 contains 16 residues. This CDR3 reads CASSAVRTSGDNEQFF. CDR3 DNA sequence: TGTGCCAGCAGTGCCGTTAGGACTAGCGGGGATAATGAGCAGTTCTTC.

V is TRBV11-2 and J is TRBJ2-3, with 11 bases fitting TRBD2. The V gene end was trimmed by 3 bases and the J gene end by 6 bases; junction bases not matched to a gene: 11. From germline, CDR1 is SGHAT and CDR2 FQNNGV. This CDR3 comprises 17 residues. CDR3 amino acids: CASSFGSGRGLGDTQYF. The CDR3 region has the DNA TGTGCCAGCAGCTTTGGTAGCGGGAGGGGGCTGGGCGATACGCAGTATTTT.

The rearrangement uses TRBV19 and TRBJ2-2, with 8 positions matching TRBD1. The germline gives CDR1 LNHDA, CDR2 SQIVND (reference sequence). The J segment lost 3 bases and the V segment lost 9 bases, leaving 9 bases of the junction unmatched. CDR3 length: 15 residues. The CDR3 sequence is CASTSDRGHTGELFF. In DNA form, the CDR3 reads TGTGCCAGCACTTCCGACAGGGGTCACACCGGGGAGCTGTTTTTT.

This clonotype showed up just a few times. The V call is TRBV5-1, the J call TRBJ1-1; D is unresolved. Per the germline V gene, CDR1 is SGHRS and CDR2 is YFSETQ. The V and J ends lost 1 base and 0 bases respectively, with 4 bases between them. This CDR3 spans 13 amino acids. CDR3 nucleotide sequence: TGCGCCAGCAGCTTGCAACTGAACACTGAAGCTTTCTTT. As protein: CASSLQLNTEAFF.

V gene TRBV25-1 combines with J gene TRBJ1-2; D is perhaps TRBD1 (6 bases). Germline V gene lookup returns CDR1 MGHDK and CDR2 SYGVNS. The CDR3 covers 13 residues. V was cut by 4 bases and J by 7 bases, with 13 bases left in between. Written as DNA, the CDR3 is TGTGCCAGCAGTGTACAGGGTGTTGCTGGCTACACCTTC. Its protein product is CASSVQGVAGYTF.

The chain recombines TRBV6-1 with TRBJ2-3; tentative D call: TRBD2 (6 bases). CDR3 length: 14 amino acids. The germline V gene encodes CDR1 MNHNS and CDR2 SASEGT. V was cut by 0 bases and J by 4 bases, with 8 bases left in between. CDR3 sequence (DNA): TGTGCCAGCAGTGAAGCCCGGAGGGCAGATACGCAGTATTTT. Its translation is CASSEARRADTQYF.

The DNA for the CDR3 is TGTGCCAGCAGCGAAGCTAGCGGGGGGCTCAATGAGCAGTTCTTC. This translates into CASSEASGGLNEQFF. V gene TRBV4-2 combines with J gene TRBJ2-1, with 11 bases matching TRBD2. The V gene's germline CDR1 is LGHNA and CDR2 YNFKEQ. The ends lost 5 bases at V and 6 bases at J; junction bases unmatched: 6. CDR3 length equals 15 residues.